The 4 T cell receptor beta chains listed next were all sequenced from one sample in a study of persistence of HIV-infected CD4 T cells. Stimulation used 7.5 to 10 ug/mL lysate from CMV-infected fibroblasts. CD40L/CD69 double-negative CD45RO-high memory CD4+ T cells were collected. The libraries were made with immunoSEQ version 4 in survey mode. TCRdb keeps only in-frame clones here, not all; method: immunoSEQ multiplex PCR. This table has 30,000 to 35,000 clones, 82% appearing once. No antigen is known for these receptors. Sequenced here: CD4+ T cells sorted from PBMCs after roughly 18-hour stimulation, sampled from a patient who received antiretroviral therapy. Receptors originate from an adult man with HIV who was CMV-seropositive.

The chain carries TRBV4-1 and TRBJ2-1; 9 bases are shared with TRBD2. Germline CDR1 MGHRA, CDR2 YSYEKL. The CDR3 runs 18 residues. V was pared by 0 bases and J by 2 bases, with 8 bases of the junction left unmatched. CDR3 in DNA: TGCGCCAGCAGCCAAGACCCGGCCCTAGCGGGGCCCTACAATGAGCAGTTCTTC. The encoded protein is CASSQDPALAGPYNEQFF.

The rearrangement uses TRBV28 and TRBJ2-4; D call uncertain. With 4 bases removed from V and 0 bases from J, the gap between germline ends came to 10 bases. Germline V gives CDR1 MDHEN, CDR2 SYDVKM. The CDR3 has 15 residues. The CDR3 DNA follows: TGTGCCAGCAGTTCCCCTTCATTAGCCAAAAACATTCAGTACTTC. Its translation is CASSSPSLAKNIQYF.

This clone has only one observation. The rearrangement uses TRBV6-6 and TRBJ1-6; maybe TRBD1 (6 bases). The CDR3 totals 15 residues. Between the trimmed V and J ends, which lost 2 bases and 16 bases, there was a span of 21 bases. Germline loops: CDR1 MNHNY, CDR2 SVGAGI (reference sequence). The CDR3 sequence is CASSYGQGKPILLHF. The DNA of the CDR3 is TGTGCCAGCAGTTACGGGCAGGGGAAGCCCATATTGCTCCACTTT.

The rearrangement uses TRBV6-2 or TRBV6-3 and TRBJ2-1; D remains unclear. Germline V gene lookup returns CDR1 MNHEY and CDR2 SVGEGT. The CDR3 consists of 15 residues. Trimming stripped 5 bases from V and 8 bases from J, with 19 bases between. DNA for the CDR3: TGTGCCAGCAGTGGACGTCGGGCCTTTACCGATGAGCAGTTCTTC. Its protein is CASSGRRAFTDEQFF.